These 28 T cell receptor beta chains came from one sample sequenced in a study of shared clonotypes between healthy human individuals. Naive CD8 cells were CD45RO-negative, positively selected for CCR7, excluding terminally differentiated effector memory CD45RA+ cells. The method was immunoSEQ multiplex PCR; TCRdb's version includes in-frame clones alone and lacks a portion of them. Of approximately 2,200,000 clones in the sample, under 95% were seen once. The sample consisted of naive CD8+ T cells from PBMCs. The receptors come from a man between 18 and 35 years old in good health. Some clones in this sample may be carry-over from other donors' samples.

For the CDR3, the DNA is TGTGCCACCAGCAAAGAGGGGAGCACAGATACGCAGTATTTT. Protein sequence: CATSKEGSTDTQYF. V is TRBV15 and J is TRBJ2-3, with D perhaps assigned TRBD1 or TRBD2 (5 bases each). V was pared by 4 bases and J by 0 bases, with 8 bases between. Germline V lookup: CDR1 LNHNV, CDR2 YYDKDF (reference sequence). The CDR3 spans 14 residues.

The chain joins TRBV10-3 to TRBJ1-4, with a possible D match to TRBD1 (5 bases). With 4 bases removed from V and 3 bases from J, the gap between germline ends came to 9 bases. CDR3 size: 14 residues. Germline loops: CDR1 ENHRY, CDR2 SYGVKD. The CDR3 DNA follows: TGTGCCATCAGTGCGGGACGACCTAATGAAAAACTGTTTTTT. It encodes CAISAGRPNEKLFF.

V and J are TRBV19 and TRBJ1-2; D remains unclear. V lost 5 bases to trimming and J lost 6 bases, with 16 bases between them. Germline CDR1 and CDR2: LNHDA and SQIVND (reference sequence). The CDR3 sequence is 14 residues long. The CDR3 sequence: CASSEPGNPDGYTF. For the CDR3, the DNA is TGTGCCAGTAGTGAACCCGGCAATCCGGATGGCTACACCTTC.

The chain joins TRBV27 to TRBJ2-7, with D perhaps assigned TRBD1 or TRBD2 (5 bases each). Germline CDR1 reads MNHEY; CDR2 reads SMNVEV (reference sequence). This CDR3 comprises 16 residues. V lost 5 bases and J 2 bases, leaving 19 bases between the germline ends. In nucleotides, the CDR3 is TGTGCCAGCAGTGGTACCGGGACGGACGACACCTACGAGCAGTACTTC. Translating gives CASSGTGTDDTYEQYF.

The genes are TRBV5-6 and TRBJ2-3; D unresolved. The CDR3 runs to 14 residues. The germline V gene encodes CDR1 SGHDT and CDR2 YYEEEE. The V and J ends lost 1 base and 4 bases respectively, with 10 bases between them. This CDR3 reads CASSLLGIPDTQYF. The CDR3 coding sequence is TGTGCCAGCAGCTTGCTAGGTATCCCAGATACGCAGTATTTT. Using reference TRBV5-6 and TRBJ2-3 for the parts outside the CDR3, the full variable domain is DAGVTQSPTHLIKTRGQQVTLRCSPKSGHDTVSWYQQALGQGPQFIFQYYEEEERQRGNFPDRFSGHQFPNYSSELNVNALLLGDSALYLCASSLLGIPDTQYFGPGTRLTVL.

Comment on this clone: This CDR3 is also generated by other DNA sequences in the sample. This CDR3 reads CASSLAGSYEQYF. DNA of the CDR3: TGTGCCAGCAGCTTAGCGGGAAGCTACGAGCAGTACTTC. This chain connects TRBV11-2 to TRBJ2-7; D is perhaps TRBD2 (5 bases). Germline values: CDR1 SGHAT, CDR2 FQNNGV. The CDR3 totals 13 residues. V dropped 1 base and J dropped 3 bases, with 7 bases sitting between them.

Regarding this clone: Other DNA sequences in this sample translate to the same CDR3. The gene calls are TRBV5-6 and TRBJ1-2, with a possible D match to TRBD1 (5 bases). The germline V gene encodes CDR1 SGHDT and CDR2 YYEEEE. The CDR3 is 12 amino acids. The V and J ends lost 3 bases and 5 bases respectively, with 8 bases between them. CDR3 DNA: TGTGCCAGCAGCTCGGGGGGTTATGGCTACACCTTC. It codes for CASSSGGYGYTF.

The rearrangement links TRBV7-2 to TRBJ2-1; the D gene is possibly TRBD2 (5 bases). Trimming took 1 base from V and 4 from J, leaving 11 bases between them. Germline CDR1 SGHTA, CDR2 FQGNSA. The CDR3 runs to 15 residues. The CDR3 nucleotides are TGTGCCAGCAGCTTAGGCCCAGCGGATTACAATGAGCAGTTCTTC. Encoded protein: CASSLGPADYNEQFF.

The rearrangement uses TRBV7-6 and TRBJ2-5; D is possibly TRBD1 or TRBD2 (5 bases each). Trimming took 4 bases from V and 3 from J, leaving 15 bases between them. Germline V gene lookup returns CDR1 SGHVS and CDR2 FNYEAQ. The length of the CDR3 is 15 residues. This chain's CDR3 is CASSSTGTREETQYF. The CDR3 DNA is TGTGCCAGCAGCTCTACCGGGACGCGGGAAGAGACCCAGTACTTC.

The chain is built from TRBV11-1 and TRBJ1-2; perhaps TRBD1 as D (5 bases). Germline CDR1 is SGHAT and CDR2 is FQDESV (reference sequence). The CDR3 extends over 15 amino acids. V was clipped by 5 bases and J by 4 bases, with 17 bases between them. CDR3 nucleotide sequence: TGTGCCAGCAGCCCGCTGGGGGAGTTCGGCTATGGCTACACCTTC. Translation: CASSPLGEFGYGYTF.

The chain is built from TRBV9 and TRBJ1-1; D call uncertain. The length of the CDR3 is 14 residues. Trimming stripped 3 bases from V and 4 bases from J, with 13 bases between. Germline CDR1 is SGDLS and CDR2 is YYNGEE. CDR3 sequence reads: CASSDNGVGTEAFF. For the CDR3, the DNA is TGTGCCAGCAGCGATAATGGGGTGGGCACTGAAGCTTTCTTT.

This chain joins TRBV25-1 and TRBJ1-2; tentative D call: TRBD1 (5 bases). Looked up from germline, CDR1 is MGHDK and CDR2 is SYGVNS. The CDR3 runs 17 residues. Trimming removed 2 bases at V and 4 bases at J, with 20 bases between. DNA for the CDR3: TGTGCCAGCAGTGAAGAGGCGGGAGAGCGGGGCGGCTATGGCTACACCTTC. It is translated as CASSEEAGERGGYGYTF.

This clone was observed a single time. This sequence joins TRBV5-4 and TRBJ1-3; 7 positions agree with TRBD1. The CDR3 extends over 15 amino acids. V was clipped by 2 bases and J by 4 bases; unmatched bases: 6. Germline lookup yields CDR1 SGHNT and CDR2 YYREEE (reference sequence). CDR3 amino acids: CASSLGQGDGNTIYF. The CDR3 nucleotides are TGTGCCAGCAGCTTAGGGCAGGGGGACGGAAACACCATATATTTT.

The chain employs TRBV5-6 and TRBJ2-7; 9 bases are shared with TRBD1. Germline V CDR1 and CDR2: SGHDT, YYEEEE. Losses at the gene ends were 3 bases for V and 1 base for J; bases not matched to a gene: 5. The CDR3 runs 15 residues. DNA of the CDR3: TGTGCCAGCAGCTCGCCGGGACAGGGTTCCTACGAGCAGTACTTC. Translating it yields CASSSPGQGSYEQYF.

The V gene is TRBV15, the J gene TRBJ1-2; TRBD1 might be the D (6 bases). The CDR3 totals 16 residues. V was clipped by 3 bases and J by 7 bases, with 21 bases between them. Germline V gene sequence: CDR1 LNHNV, CDR2 YYDKDF (reference sequence). CDR3 protein: CATSRGGNREVFGYTF. CDR3 nucleotide sequence: TGTGCCACCAGCAGGGGAGGGAACAGGGAAGTGTTTGGCTACACCTTC.

As for this clone: Other DNA variants within this sample encode the same CDR3. Here the CDR3 reads CASSGLSSYNEQFF. The DNA of the CDR3 is TGTGCCAGCAGTGGACTAAGCTCCTACAATGAGCAGTTCTTC. The V gene is TRBV27, the J gene TRBJ2-1; weak D call: TRBD2 (6 bases). This CDR3 has 14 residues. The V end lost 5 bases, the J end lost 0 bases, and 8 bases lay between the germline ends. Germline CDR1 MNHEY, CDR2 SMNVEV (reference sequence).

This clone was recorded only once. The rearrangement links TRBV4-1 to TRBJ2-7; possibly TRBD2 for D (6 bases). Trimming took off 0 bases at V and 3 bases at J, with 15 bases between the two ends. This CDR3 has 16 amino acids. Germline V lookup: CDR1 MGHRA, CDR2 YSYEKL. CDR3 protein: CASSQDTREVSYEQYF. The CDR3 region has the DNA TGCGCCAGCAGCCAAGATACCAGGGAGGTAAGCTACGAGCAGTACTTC.

The gene calls are TRBV27 and TRBJ1-1; D is unclear. The CDR3 is 13 amino acids. V gave up 8 bases and J gave up 6 bases, with 16 bases separating them. CDR1 and CDR2 (germline): MNHEY, SMNVEV (reference sequence). Here the CDR3 DNA reads TGTGCCAGCTTGCTAGGGATGAGTGCTGAAGCTTTCTTT. This gives the protein CASLLGMSAEAFF.

The J gene is TRBJ1-2, the V gene TRBV6-5, with D hard to call. Trimming cost V 4 bases and J 7 bases, with 19 bases left between them. In germline, CDR1 is MNHEY, CDR2 SVGAGI. CDR3 size: 15 residues. This chain's CDR3 is CASSSTPTDMGGYTF. The CDR3 DNA sequence: TGTGCCAGCAGTTCAACCCCTACTGACATGGGTGGCTACACCTTC.

The CDR3 is CASSQEWASGNYNEQFF. The CDR3 region has the DNA TGTGCCAGCAGCCAAGAGTGGGCTAGCGGGAACTACAATGAGCAGTTCTTC. V is TRBV4-2 and J is TRBJ2-1, with 9 bases aligning to TRBD2. The CDR3 is made up of 17 amino acids. Unmatched junction bases numbered 6, after V lost 0 bases and J lost 3 bases. Germline CDR1 LGHNA, CDR2 YNFKEQ.

This chain uses TRBV27 with TRBJ2-5; 10 bases are a match to TRBD1. The CDR3 is made up of 14 amino acids. V was pared by 8 bases and J by 5 bases, with 8 bases of the junction left unmatched. Germline CDR1 MNHEY, CDR2 SMNVEV (reference sequence). This chain's CDR3 is CASGWTGGAETQYF. The CDR3 DNA follows: TGTGCCAGCGGTTGGACAGGGGGGGCGGAGACCCAGTACTTC.

Concerning this clone itself: Other DNA sequences in this sample translate to the same CDR3. The J gene is TRBJ1-1, the V gene TRBV11-2; D is unclear. The CDR3 contains 13 residues. Germline V gene data show CDR1 as SGHAT and CDR2 as FQNNGV. The V end lost 1 base, the J end lost 0 bases, and 3 bases lay between the germline ends. CDR3 loop: CASSLGMNTEAFF. CDR3 DNA sequence: TGTGCCAGCAGCTTAGGAATGAACACTGAAGCTTTCTTT.

This clone was found once. V gene TRBV11-2 combines with J gene TRBJ2-3; TRBD2 is a possible D gene (5 bases). The CDR3 is 17 amino acids. CDR1 and CDR2 from the germline V gene are SGHAT and FQNNGV. The V gene lost 1 base and the J gene lost 0 bases, with 14 bases spanning the gap. CDR3 loop: CASSLAPLAVSTDTQYF. The CDR3 DNA reads as TGTGCCAGCAGCTTAGCCCCGCTAGCAGTGAGCACAGATACGCAGTATTTT. The complete variable domain, with remaining parts taken from reference TRBV11-2 and TRBJ2-3, reads EAGVAQSPRYKIIEKRQSVAFWCNPISGHATLYWYQQILGQGPKLLIQFQNNGVVDDSQLPKDRFSAERLKGVDSTLKIQPAKLEDSAVYLCASSLAPLAVSTDTQYFGPGTRLTVL.

V is TRBV6-5 and J is TRBJ2-5; 12 bases are a match to TRBD1. The J call may be mistaken, given a closer DNA end match to TRBJ2-7. CDR1 is MNHEY, CDR2 SVGAGI, per germline. The CDR3 covers 15 residues. CDR3 in DNA: TGTGCCAGCAGTTACCCGGGACAGGGGGCATACGAGCAGTACTTC. This encodes CASSYPGQGAYEQYF.

The V call is TRBV28, the J call TRBJ2-7, with 7 bases aligning to TRBD1. This CDR3 has 18 amino acids. Per the germline V gene, CDR1 is MDHEN and CDR2 is SYDVKM. The junction had 13 bases not matched to a gene; V was cut back by 2 bases and J by 0 bases. The CDR3 is CASSLKTYGQASSYEQYF. Here the CDR3 DNA reads TGTGCCAGCAGTTTAAAAACCTACGGACAGGCAAGCTCCTACGAGCAGTACTTC.

This chain connects TRBV18 to TRBJ2-3, with no clear D. Trimming cost V 4 bases and J 2 bases, with 19 bases left between them. The CDR3 has 17 amino acids. From germline, CDR1 is KGHSH and CDR2 LQKENI. The CDR3 region is CASSLEPQIYDTDTQYF. CDR3 coding DNA: TGTGCCAGCTCACTCGAGCCCCAGATTTATGACACAGATACGCAGTATTTT.

On this clone: The same CDR3 can be traced to other DNA sequences in this sample. This chain joins TRBV27 and TRBJ1-1; TRBD1 matches at 7 bases. Germline-derived CDR1 and CDR2 are MNHEY and SMNVEV (reference sequence). The CDR3 extends over 13 amino acids. Trimming removed 5 bases from V and 4 bases from J; junction bases left unmatched: 4. CDR3 protein: CASSLQGSTEAFF. DNA for the CDR3: TGTGCCAGCAGTCTACAGGGGAGCACTGAAGCTTTCTTT.

The V call is TRBV19, the J call TRBJ1-2; TRBD1 is a possible D gene (6 bases). The V end was cut by 8 bases, the J end by 6 bases, with 16 bases between. This CDR3 spans 13 amino acids. Germline CDR1 is LNHDA and CDR2 is SQIVND (reference sequence). The CDR3 sequence: CASLDRGRDGYTF. The DNA for the CDR3 is TGTGCCAGTCTGGACAGAGGAAGAGATGGCTACACCTTC.